The 23 T cell receptor beta chains in this list originate from one sample, sequenced in a study of CD8 T cells in ankylosing spondylitis. MiXCR was run by TCRdb on the 5' RACE reads, yielding one entry per CDR3 protein. The table shows 300,000 to 350,000 distinct CDR3 sequences, with roughly 15% occurring only once. The sequencing input was blood, either unsorted or a sorted T cell fraction (not recorded which). The receptors derive from a male donor with ankylosing spondylitis or in good health (not recorded which).

This chain joins TRBV18 and TRBJ2-7, with no clear D. The V end was cut by 0 bases, the J end by 4 bases, with 13 bases between. CDR3 length: 15 residues. Germline V gene data show CDR1 as KGHSH and CDR2 as LQKENI. The DNA of the CDR3 is TGTGCCAGCTCACCACCGGGTACCAGTCGGTACGAGCAGTACTTC. It is translated as CASSPPGTSRYEQYF.

The chain joins TRBV7-2 to TRBJ2-7; D not certain. Germline CDR1 reads SGHTA; CDR2 reads FQGNSA. V was clipped by 0 bases and J by 4 bases, with 7 bases between them. The CDR3 length is 13 residues. CDR3 bases: TGTGCCAGCAGCTTAGCACCGGAGTACGAGCAGTACTTC. Translated, it gives CASSLAPEYEQYF.

V usage is TRBV14 and J usage is TRBJ2-3, with no clear D. Germline-derived CDR1 and CDR2 are SGHDN and FVKESK. The CDR3 contains 11 residues. Trimming pared 1 base from V and 7 bases from J, leaving 3 bases between. The CDR3 spells CASSQVNTQYF. CDR3 nucleotide sequence: TGTGCCAGCAGCCAAGTCAATACGCAGTATTTT.

This clonotype was counted only a few times. The genes are TRBV4-1 and TRBJ2-3; 13 positions agree with TRBD2. The CDR3 consists of 19 residues. V lost 3 bases to trimming and J lost 1 base; unmatched junction nucleotides: 10. Germline V gene lookup returns CDR1 MGHRA and CDR2 YSYEKL. The CDR3, as DNA: TGCGCCAGCAGCCAGTCACTAGCGGGGGGGCGACACGGCACAGATACGCAGTATTTT. It encodes CASSQSLAGGRHGTDTQYF.

The rearrangement links TRBV11-1 to TRBJ2-1, with TRBD2 identical over 12 bases. V was clipped by 5 bases and J by 8 bases; unmatched bases: 25. The CDR3 extends over 21 amino acids. Germline assignment: CDR1 SGHAT and CDR2 FQDESV (reference sequence). The DNA for the CDR3 is TGTGCCAGCAGCGGTCCACAGGGGGCACGACTAGCGGGAGTCTTTCGGTATGAGCAGTTCTTC. Translated: CASSGPQGARLAGVFRYEQFF.

The CDR3 is CASSLSASYEQYF. The CDR3 bases are TGTGCCAGCAGCTTAAGTGCGTCGTACGAGCAGTACTTC. V usage is TRBV11-2 and J usage is TRBJ2-7; D is undetermined. Germline assignment: CDR1 SGHAT and CDR2 FQNNGV. The CDR3 spans 13 residues. Trimming stripped 2 bases from V and 4 bases from J, with 9 bases between. Full variable domain (outside the CDR3, taken from reference TRBV11-2 and TRBJ2-7): EAGVAQSPRYKIIEKRQSVAFWCNPISGHATLYWYQQILGQGPKLLIQFQNNGVVDDSQLPKDRFSAERLKGVDSTLKIQPAKLEDSAVYLCASSLSASYEQYFGPGTRLTVT.

The chain has TRBV20-1 and TRBJ2-2; 10 positions agree with TRBD2. The V gene end was trimmed by 6 bases and the J gene end by 1 base; junction bases not matched to a gene: 2. Germline CDR1 reads DFQATT; CDR2 reads SNEGSKA (reference sequence). The CDR3 length is 14 residues. The CDR3 nucleotides are TGCAGTGCCTTAGCGGGAGGGAACACCGGGGAGCTGTTTTTT. As protein: CSALAGGNTGELFF.

The chain couples TRBV30 to TRBJ2-7, with 14 positions matching TRBD2. The length of the CDR3 is 18 residues. Germline lookup yields CDR1 GTSNPN and CDR2 SVGIG (reference sequence). V gave up 4 bases and J gave up 4 bases; unmatched junction bases: 15. The CDR3 DNA reads as TGTGCCTGGAAACGTCTGAAGGGACTAGCGGGAGTAGGTTACGAGCAGTACTTC. It yields the protein CAWKRLKGLAGVGYEQYF.

This clonotype showed up just a few times. The CDR3 bases are TGTGCCAGCAGCTTTGACGGTTCTAGGGTAGGGGAGCAGTTCTTC. Amino acid sequence: CASSFDGSRVGEQFF. The chain uses TRBV5-6 and TRBJ2-1; D remains unclear. CDR1 is SGHDT, CDR2 YYEEEE, per germline. V was pared by 2 bases and J by 10 bases, with 19 bases between. The CDR3 runs 15 residues.

This clonotype has just a few counts. This chain joins TRBV5-6 and TRBJ1-6; 8 nucleotides match TRBD1. The ends lost 0 bases at V and 10 bases at J; junction bases unmatched: 9. Germline CDR1 SGHDT, CDR2 YYEEEE. The CDR3 is made up of 16 amino acids. The CDR3 loop reads CASSLVPGQGDSPLHF. In DNA form, the CDR3 reads TGTGCCAGCAGCTTGGTCCCCGGACAGGGTGACTCACCCCTCCACTTT.

The sample holds many counts of this clonotype. The V and J genes are TRBV5-1 and TRBJ2-1; D gene uncertain. Deletions cut 3 bases from V and 8 bases from J, with 9 bases between. The CDR3 has 12 amino acids. The germline V gene encodes CDR1 SGHRS and CDR2 YFSETQ. CDR3 sequence: CASSSLGYEQFF. In DNA form, the CDR3 reads TGCGCCAGCAGCTCCTTGGGTTATGAGCAGTTCTTC.

CDR3 amino acids: CAWRLRGADTQYF. As DNA, the CDR3 is TGTGCCTGGAGACTGAGGGGGGCAGATACGCAGTATTTT. The chain recombines TRBV30 with TRBJ2-3; D may correspond to TRBD1 or TRBD2 (6 bases each). Trimming removed 3 bases from V and 4 bases from J, with 11 bases in between. The CDR3 covers 13 residues. CDR1 GTSNPN and CDR2 SVGIG come from the germline V gene (reference sequence).

V is TRBV5-1 and J is TRBJ2-6; 7 bases match TRBD2. With 4 bases clipped from V and 2 bases from J, the junction kept 9 bases outside the gene matches. This CDR3 comprises 17 residues. Germline lookup yields CDR1 SGHRS and CDR2 YFSETQ. The CDR3 DNA sequence: TGCGCCAGCAGCCTACTCGATCGGGGGGCTGGGGCCAACGTCCTGACTTTC. Residues: CASSLLDRGAGANVLTF.

The rearrangement uses TRBV20-1 and TRBJ2-1; 7 positions match TRBD2. The CDR3 is made up of 13 amino acids. J was trimmed by 2 bases and V by 4 bases; bases with no gene match: 2. The V gene's germline CDR1 is DFQATT and CDR2 SNEGSKA (reference sequence). CDR3 bases: TGCAGTGCTATCGGACTAGCCTACAATGAGCAGTTCTTC. As protein: CSAIGLAYNEQFF.

The chain recombines TRBV4-2 with TRBJ2-2, with D unresolved. Germline CDR1 LGHNA, CDR2 YNFKEQ. Trimming took off 1 base at V and 6 bases at J, with 9 bases between the two ends. The CDR3 covers 14 residues. This chain's CDR3 is CASSQGSVPGELFF. The DNA for the CDR3 is TGTGCCAGCAGCCAAGGGAGCGTCCCCGGGGAGCTGTTTTTT.

This chain links TRBV10-3 with TRBJ2-3; 15 bases are a match to TRBD2. The length of the CDR3 is 19 residues. V lost 3 bases to trimming and J lost 6 bases; unmatched junction nucleotides: 13. Looked up from germline, CDR1 is ENHRY and CDR2 is SYGVKD. The CDR3 bases are TGTGCCATCAGTGAAACCCATGGACTAGCGGGGGGGGCTAAGGATACGCAGTATTTT. Its protein is CAISETHGLAGGAKDTQYF.

This clonotype was picked up a small number of times. The chain uses TRBV5-1 and TRBJ2-6, with D uncertain. This CDR3 has 17 amino acids. CDR1 is SGHRS and CDR2 is YFSETQ in the germline V gene. V lost 2 bases and J 1 base, leaving 13 bases between the germline ends. The chain's CDR3 is CASSFGQLGSGANVLTF. CDR3 nucleotides: TGCGCCAGCAGCTTTGGGCAGTTAGGTTCTGGGGCCAACGTCCTGACTTTC.

The V gene is TRBV10-3, the J gene TRBJ2-1; unclear D gene. Germline CDR1 is ENHRY and CDR2 is SYGVKD. The CDR3 extends over 13 amino acids. The V gene lost 6 bases and the J gene lost 8 bases, with 14 bases spanning the gap. The CDR3 is CAIRVTTPDEQFF. The CDR3 nucleotides read TGTGCCATCAGAGTCACGACCCCGGATGAGCAGTTCTTC.

This clonotype has a handful of counts. The J gene is TRBJ2-1, the V gene TRBV18; 9 positions match TRBD1. Per the germline V gene, CDR1 is KGHSH and CDR2 is LQKENI. Trimming at V came to 3 bases and at J to 8 bases, leaving 8 bases not matched to a gene. The CDR3 runs to 15 residues. The CDR3 nucleotides are TGTGCCAGCTCACCCACAGGGGGCGAGTCGGATGAGCAGTTCTTC. It codes for CASSPTGGESDEQFF.

This clonotype was seen only a few times. Germline is not matched at one junction end, which may reflect a read error. V gene TRBV12-3 or TRBV12-4 combines with J gene TRBJ2-1; 7 positions agree with TRBD2. The CDR3 is made up of 13 amino acids. CDR3 protein: CASSLAEGNEQFF. CDR3 nucleotides: TGTGCCAGCAGTCTAGCGGAGGGGAATGAGCAGTTCTTC.

The rearrangement uses TRBV11-2 and TRBJ2-7; D uncertain. Per the germline V gene, CDR1 is SGHAT and CDR2 is FQNNGV. The CDR3 covers 12 residues. V shed 6 bases and J shed 5 bases, with 11 bases lying between them. In DNA form, the CDR3 reads TGTGCCAGCAGGTCGTTAGCCCACGAGCAGTACTTC. Translated: CASRSLAHEQYF.

V usage is TRBV5-1 and J usage is TRBJ1-4; tentative D call: TRBD1 (5 bases). The CDR3 runs to 16 residues. The germline CDR1 and CDR2 sequences are SGHRS and YFSETQ. The ends were cut back, 1 base at V and 0 bases at J, with 10 bases in the middle. This CDR3 is CASSLKSGATNEKLFF. In DNA, the CDR3 is TGCGCCAGCAGCTTGAAGTCGGGGGCAACTAATGAAAAACTGTTTTTT.

This chain links TRBV2 with TRBJ2-7; 7 nucleotides line up with TRBD2. V lost 8 bases and J lost 0; bases outside the gene matches: 1. The CDR3 has 12 residues. The V gene's germline CDR1 is SNHLY and CDR2 FYNNEI. As DNA, the CDR3 is TGTGCCAGCGCGGGGGACTCCTACGAGCAGTACTTC. It yields the protein CASAGDSYEQYF.